The 25 T cell receptor beta chains below all came from one sample that was sequenced in a study of naive and memory T cell subsets. A UMI-containing oligonucleotide was joined by 3' ligation to the TCR cDNA template. Ligated cDNA underwent four rounds of PCR with nested alpha and beta constant region primers and SP2. TCRdb passed the 5' RACE reads through MiXCR, listing each CDR3 protein once. In the table there are about 48,000 distinct CDR3 sequences, approximately 4.5% of which are singletons. The source of these receptors is a female donor in good health.

This clonotype was detected ten times or more. The chain links TRBV6-1 to TRBJ1-2; the D is unclear. This CDR3 comprises 11 residues. V was pared by 6 bases and J by 7 bases, with 9 bases between. Per germline, CDR1 MNHNS and CDR2 SASEGT. This CDR3 is CASRSSPGYTF. The CDR3 DNA reads as TGTGCCAGCAGGAGTTCACCTGGCTACACCTTC.

This clonotype was picked up many times. This sequence joins TRBV29-1 and TRBJ2-1; D call uncertain. The germline V gene has CDR1 SQVTM and CDR2 ANQGSEA. V gave up 1 base and J gave up 0 bases, with 7 bases separating them. The CDR3 length is 14 residues. The CDR3 sequence: CSVEASSSYNEQFF. For the CDR3, the DNA is TGCAGCGTTGAAGCCTCCAGCTCCTACAATGAGCAGTTCTTC.

Notes on this clonotype: This may come from a read error, since a much larger clone is one base off. The chain has TRBV5-1 and TRBJ2-1; either TRBD1 or TRBD2 may supply D (5 bases each). Germline CDR1 and CDR2: SGHRS and YFSETQ. The CDR3 loop spans 17 amino acids. The CDR3 region is CASSLVGVQGSFNEQFF. The CDR3, as DNA: TGCGCCAGCAGCTTGGTGGGGGTTCAAGGGTCCTTCAATGAGCAGTTCTTC.

This clonotype was counted many times. The chain carries TRBV29-1 and TRBJ2-3; no clear D gene. Trimming took 4 bases from V and 4 from J, leaving 12 bases between them. CDR1 and CDR2 from the germline V gene are SQVTM and ANQGSEA. The CDR3 extends over 13 amino acids. DNA for the CDR3: TGCAGCGTTGTCCAGGTACCCCCAGATACGCAGTATTTT. Translated: CSVVQVPPDTQYF.

The chain recombines TRBV19 with TRBJ1-5; D unclear. CDR1 LNHDA and CDR2 SQIVND come from the germline V gene (reference sequence). V shed 3 bases and J shed 7 bases, with 16 bases lying between them. CDR3 length: 15 amino acids. For the CDR3, the DNA is TGTGCCAGTAGTATGGGGTCGAGGGTCGGACAGCCCCAGCATTTT. Its protein is CASSMGSRVGQPQHF.

This clonotype came up many times. The CDR3 spells CASSRGTGEQAFF. CDR3 bases: TGCGCCAGCAGCCGAGGGACAGGGGAACAAGCTTTCTTT. The V gene is TRBV4-1, the J gene TRBJ1-1; 10 positions agree with TRBD1. There are 13 residues in the CDR3. The junction had 5 bases not matched to a gene; V was cut back by 4 bases and J by 9 bases. Germline CDR1 is MGHRA and CDR2 is YSYEKL.

This clonotype came up many times. The CDR3 loop is CASTRRDSTTGYTF. The DNA of the CDR3 is TGTGCCAGCACCCGGAGGGACAGCACCACCGGCTACACCTTC. J is TRBJ1-2 and V is TRBV6-5; 7 nucleotides align to TRBD1. In germline, CDR1 is MNHEY, CDR2 SVGAGI. The CDR3 runs to 14 residues. Unmatched junction bases numbered 13, after V lost 7 bases and J lost 8 bases.

This clonotype was seen repeatedly, ten times or more. The DNA for the CDR3 is TGTGCCAGCAGGATTACATGGGAAACCGGGGAGCTGTTTTTT. Its translation: CASRITWETGELFF. This chain connects TRBV6-5 to TRBJ2-2; D is unresolved. Trimming left V 6 bases short and J 5 bases short, with 13 bases between. This CDR3 is 14 amino acids long. Germline assignment: CDR1 MNHEY and CDR2 SVGAGI.

This clonotype appeared many times. The J gene is TRBJ2-3, the V gene TRBV4-3, with D unresolved. Trimming removed 8 bases at V and 2 bases at J, with 14 bases between. The CDR3 extends over 14 amino acids. Germline V CDR1 and CDR2: LGHNA, YSLEER. Here the CDR3 DNA reads TGCGCCAGCGGCAGGAACTACCACACAGATACGCAGTATTTT. It is translated as CASGRNYHTDTQYF.

Many counts were recorded for this clonotype. V and J are TRBV20-1 and TRBJ2-1; 7 positions match TRBD2. J lost 0 bases, V lost 2 bases, and 4 bases had no gene match. The CDR3 loop spans 15 amino acids. Germline CDR1 is DFQATT and CDR2 is SNEGSKA (reference sequence). The CDR3 reads CSARSLAVSYNEQFF. CDR3 DNA sequence: TGCAGTGCTAGATCCCTAGCGGTCTCCTACAATGAGCAGTTCTTC.

This clonotype was picked up many times. The chain carries TRBV11-1 and TRBJ2-7; 13 bases match TRBD2. Germline assignment: CDR1 SGHAT and CDR2 FQDESV (reference sequence). Unmatched junction bases numbered 2, after V lost 1 base and J lost 2 bases. The CDR3 length is 16 residues. Here the CDR3 reads CASSLVGLAGAYEQYF. CDR3 DNA: TGTGCCAGCAGCTTAGTTGGACTAGCGGGAGCCTACGAGCAGTACTTC. The variable domain in full, completed from reference TRBV11-1 and TRBJ2-7, reads EAEVAQSPRYKITEKSQAVAFWCDPISGHATLYWYRQILGQGPELLVQFQDESVVDDSQLPKDRFSAERLKGVDSTLKIQPAELGDSAMYLCASSLVGLAGAYEQYFGPGTRLTVT.

The table lists this clonotype with a few counts. V usage is TRBV20-1 and J usage is TRBJ2-3; 9 bases map to TRBD2. CDR3 length: 16 residues. V gave up 0 bases and J gave up 0 bases; unmatched junction bases: 4. Germline values: CDR1 DFQATT, CDR2 SNEGSKA (reference sequence). Here the CDR3 DNA reads TGCAGTGCTAGAGATAGCGGGAGCCCCAGCACAGATACGCAGTATTTT. Translating it yields CSARDSGSPSTDTQYF.

This clonotype was found many times. The V and J genes are TRBV6-2 or TRBV6-3 and TRBJ2-7; no definite D call. The germline V gene encodes CDR1 MNHEY and CDR2 SVGEGT. With 6 bases removed from V and 1 base from J, the gap between germline ends came to 13 bases. There are 14 residues in the CDR3. The CDR3 is CASRARTISYEQYF. The CDR3 region has the DNA TGTGCCAGCAGGGCCCGAACTATTTCCTACGAGCAGTACTTC.

This clonotype occurred many times. The rearrangement uses TRBV18 and TRBJ2-1; 11 positions match TRBD2. CDR1 and CDR2 from the germline V gene are KGHSH and LQKENI. There are 16 residues in the CDR3. J was trimmed by 6 bases and V by 6 bases; bases with no gene match: 10. Written as DNA, the CDR3 is TGTGCCAGCTCGTCTCGTACTAGCGGGAGATTCAATGAGCAGTTCTTC. Amino acids: CASSSRTSGRFNEQFF.

There are many counts of this clonotype. The rearrangement uses TRBV12-3 or TRBV12-4 and TRBJ1-6; no firm D call. The CDR3 spans 14 residues. Deletions cut 3 bases from V and 8 bases from J, with 11 bases between. DNA for the CDR3: TGTGCCAGCAGTTTCGGAAGTAGGGATTCACCCCTCCACTTT. It is translated as CASSFGSRDSPLHF.

This clonotype was seen ten or more times. The rearrangement links TRBV4-3 to TRBJ2-7; D call uncertain. Germline V gene sequence: CDR1 LGHNA, CDR2 YSLEER. Trimming stripped 0 bases from V and 2 bases from J, with 8 bases between. The CDR3 contains 14 residues. The CDR3 here is CASSQDARTYEQYF. The CDR3 DNA sequence: TGCGCCAGCAGCCAAGATGCCCGAACCTACGAGCAGTACTTC.

This clonotype was recorded at least ten times. The chain joins TRBV28 to TRBJ2-7; D remains unclear. This CDR3 has 15 residues. Deletions cut 3 bases from V and 7 bases from J, with 19 bases between. Germline CDR1 and CDR2: MDHEN and SYDVKM. The CDR3 DNA reads as TGTGCCAGCAGTTTGAGGCGCCCTCTCGGGTTTGAGCAGTACTTC. Translation gives CASSLRRPLGFEQYF. Drawing the rest from reference TRBV28 and TRBJ2-7, the complete variable domain is DVKVTQSSRYLVKRTGEKVFLECVQDMDHENMFWYRQDPGLGLRLIYFSYDVKMKEKGDIPEGYSVSREKKERFSLILESASTNQTSMYLCASSLRRPLGFEQYFGPGTRLTVT.

This clonotype was detected ten times or more. The chain combines TRBV19 with TRBJ2-1; D not resolved. V was shortened by 4 bases and J by 7 bases, with 11 bases between the two germline ends. This CDR3 is 13 amino acids long. Germline CDR1 LNHDA, CDR2 SQIVND (reference sequence). CDR3 region: CASSTSLRNEQFF. The CDR3, as DNA: TGTGCCAGTAGTACTTCCCTTCGTAATGAGCAGTTCTTC. Together with reference TRBV19 and TRBJ2-1, the CDR3 gives the full variable domain: DGGITQSPKYLFRKEGQNVTLSCEQNLNHDAMYWYRQDPGQGLRLIYYSQIVNDFQKGDIAEGYSVSREKKESFPLTVTSAQKNPTAFYLCASSTSLRNEQFFGPGTRLTVL.

J is TRBJ2-1 and V is TRBV7-9, with a tentative D call TRBD2 (5 bases). V was pared by 4 bases and J by 9 bases, with 19 bases between. The germline V gene has CDR1 SEHNR and CDR2 FQNEAQ (reference sequence). CDR3 length: 15 residues. The CDR3 sequence: CASSSPGLQAVEQFF. CDR3 bases: TGTGCCAGCAGCTCCCCGGGCCTCCAAGCGGTTGAGCAGTTCTTC.

This clonotype was found many times. The rearrangement uses TRBV27 and TRBJ2-7; D tentatively reads TRBD1 or TRBD2 (5 bases each). CDR3 length equals 15 residues. V lost 5 bases and J lost 7, with 21 bases in between. The germline CDR1 and CDR2 sequences are MNHEY and SMNVEV (reference sequence). The CDR3: CASSTRGQPLGEQYF. CDR3 sequence (DNA): TGTGCCAGCAGTACCCGGGGCCAGCCCCTCGGGGAGCAGTACTTC.

This clonotype has more than one count but fewer than ten. The chain's CDR3 is CASAGGVQETQYF. For the CDR3, the DNA is TGTGCCAGTGCCGGAGGGGTTCAAGAGACCCAGTACTTC. The rearrangement uses TRBV19 and TRBJ2-5; D perhaps matches TRBD2 (6 bases). Trimming shortened V by 8 bases and J by 2 bases, and 12 bases separated the two germline ends. Per the germline V gene, CDR1 is LNHDA and CDR2 is SQIVND (reference sequence). The CDR3 covers 13 residues.

This clonotype was counted ten times or more. This rearrangement joins TRBV11-2 to TRBJ2-1; 10 positions match TRBD2. This CDR3 comprises 16 residues. Germline assignment: CDR1 SGHAT and CDR2 FQNNGV. The V segment lost 1 base and the J segment 3 bases; nucleotides outside the gene matches: 3. CDR3 in DNA: TGTGCCAGCAGCTTAGTTTCTAGCGGGAGCTACAATGAGCAGTTCTTC. Encoded protein: CASSLVSSGSYNEQFF. Using reference TRBV11-2 and TRBJ2-1 for the parts outside the CDR3, the full variable domain is EAGVAQSPRYKIIEKRQSVAFWCNPISGHATLYWYQQILGQGPKLLIQFQNNGVVDDSQLPKDRFSAERLKGVDSTLKIQPAKLEDSAVYLCASSLVSSGSYNEQFFGPGTRLTVL.

This clonotype was seen at least ten times. The V call is TRBV15, the J call TRBJ1-2; D is undetermined. The CDR3 consists of 15 residues. Germline CDR1 LNHNV, CDR2 YYDKDF (reference sequence). The germline V and J ends were trimmed by 1 base and 3 bases, with 12 bases remaining between them. The DNA for the CDR3 is TGTGCCACCAGCAGAGCCCTTGGACGGCACTATGGCTACACCTTC. Its translation is CATSRALGRHYGYTF.

This clonotype was detected many times. V and J are TRBV7-9 and TRBJ2-7; D is unresolved. Between the trimmed V and J ends, which lost 7 bases and 2 bases, there was a span of 12 bases. CDR1 SEHNR and CDR2 FQNEAQ come from the germline V gene (reference sequence). The CDR3 runs to 13 residues. Written as DNA, the CDR3 is TGTGCCAGCACCCCCCCACTGGCCTACGAGCAGTACTTC. Its translation is CASTPPLAYEQYF.

This clonotype was seen ten or more times. J is TRBJ1-4 and V is TRBV12-3 or TRBV12-4; D call uncertain. Deletions cut 6 bases from V and 10 bases from J, with 12 bases between. The CDR3 length is 12 residues. As DNA, the CDR3 is TGTGCCAGCAGACGAGACGGACGAAAACTGTTTTTT. It specifies CASRRDGRKLFF.